Here is one T cell receptor beta chain with its context. Its antigen is not identified. The CDR3 totals 16 residues. From germline, CDR1 is LGHDT and CDR2 YNNKEL (reference sequence). V was clipped by 1 base and J by 13 bases, with 24 bases between them. The source of the sample is a study of T cell responses to AZD1222 COVID-19 vaccine. TCRdb keeps only in-frame clones here, not all; method: immunoSEQ multiplex PCR. This sample yields about 140,000 clones, of which about nine tenths are seen a single time; roughly 5% belongs to the top ten. Study-level findings and limits: Elevations in Spike-specific TCR breadth and depth followed administration of two AZD1222 doses. Baseline antibody screening turned up just a handful of seropositive AZD1222 recipients. Unmutated regions of variants are reportedly targeted by nearly half of spike-specific TCRs. It was only after the peak T cell response that any repertoires were sampled.

The sample consisted of peripheral blood, taken on day 0 of AZD1222 vaccination. The receptor's source is an adult in good health. The gene calls are TRBV3-1 (or the pseudogene TRBV3-2) and TRBJ2-3; D tentatively reads TRBD1 or TRBD2 (6 bases each). The CDR3, as DNA: TGTGCCAGCAGCCAAGCAGGGGACTTCCTCCCCGGGAGTGAGTATTTT. It yields the protein CASSQAGDFLPGSEYF.